One sample yielded the 3 T cell receptor beta chains listed below, sequenced in a study of T cells in localized non-small cell lung cancer. Assay: immunoSEQ multiplex PCR; the TCRdb copy retains only in-frame clones and omits some. The sample shows about 59,000 clones, just over 90% of them seen only once. The starting material was peripheral blood, obtained before any cancer treatment. Receptors were obtained from a man between 35 and 75 years old with stage I lung adenocarcinoma.

The chain employs TRBV7-2 and TRBJ2-7, with TRBD2 matching over 7 bases. Germline V gene sequence: CDR1 SGHTA, CDR2 FQGNSA. V lost 4 bases, J lost 1 base, and 7 bases stayed unmatched. The CDR3 runs 15 residues. The CDR3 region is CASSWLADLSYEQYF. In nucleotides, the CDR3 is TGTGCCAGCAGCTGGCTAGCGGATCTTTCCTACGAGCAGTACTTC.

Concerning this clone itself: Other DNA sequences in the sample encode the same CDR3. The chain couples TRBV18 to TRBJ2-5, with a possible D match to TRBD1 (6 bases). This CDR3 is built from 14 residues. The V gene lost 6 bases and the J gene lost 1 base, with 12 bases spanning the gap. From germline, CDR1 is KGHSH and CDR2 LQKENI. CDR3 coding DNA: TGTGCCAGCTCTCCCGGACAGATCCAAGAGACCCAGTACTTC. Its protein product is CASSPGQIQETQYF.

This chain connects TRBV7-6 to TRBJ1-1; tentative D call: TRBD1 (5 bases). Germline loops: CDR1 SGHVS, CDR2 FNYEAQ. The CDR3 consists of 13 residues. V lost 5 bases and J 5 bases, leaving 12 bases between the germline ends. The CDR3: CASSPGTRTEAFF. The CDR3 nucleotides are TGTGCCAGCAGCCCCGGGACCCGGACTGAAGCTTTCTTT.